These 10 T cell receptor beta chains originate from one sample sequenced in a study of blood T cell repertoires in COVID-19. The assay was immunoSEQ multiplex PCR, and TCRdb's table has in-frame clones only and misses some. The sample shows 300,000 or so clones, roughly 84% of them seen only once. The specimen sequenced was peripheral blood. The receptor set was obtained from a man aged 45-65 years with active or convalescent COVID-19.

The chain couples TRBV19 to TRBJ1-5; D remains unclear. Trimming stripped 4 bases from V and 2 bases from J, with 15 bases between. This CDR3 has 16 residues. The germline gives CDR1 LNHDA, CDR2 SQIVND (reference sequence). The CDR3 bases are TGTGCCAGTAGTACGAACCGGGAAGTGGGCAATCAGCCCCAGCATTTT. This encodes CASSTNREVGNQPQHF.

This clone was observed a single time. The CDR3 spells CASNRGLSSYEQYF. CDR3 sequence (DNA): TGTGCCAGCAATAGGGGGTTGAGCTCCTACGAGCAGTACTTC. The chain has TRBV5-8 and TRBJ2-7; tentatively, D is TRBD1 (6 bases). The V and J ends lost 6 bases and 0 bases respectively, with 13 bases between them. The CDR3 has 14 amino acids. Looked up from germline, CDR1 is SGHTS and CDR2 is YDEGEE.

V is TRBV7-2 and J is TRBJ1-5; no clear D. This CDR3 has 13 residues. V shed 3 bases and J shed 7 bases, with 10 bases lying between them. Per the germline V gene, CDR1 is SGHTA and CDR2 is FQGNSA. This CDR3 reads CASSFNGEQPQHF. CDR3 DNA: TGTGCCAGCAGCTTTAACGGTGAACAGCCCCAGCATTTT.

This chain connects TRBV19 to TRBJ2-3, with D possibly TRBD1 on 5 matching bases. The V gene's germline CDR1 is LNHDA and CDR2 SQIVND (reference sequence). Between the trimmed V and J ends, which lost 5 bases and 2 bases, there was a span of 8 bases. The CDR3 is 13 amino acids. CDR3 DNA sequence: TGTGCCAGTAGTCTCAGGGACACAGATACGCAGTATTTT. Translation: CASSLRDTDTQYF.

The V and J genes are TRBV21-1 and TRBJ1-1; the D call in the table, TRBD1, was not verified against the DNA. TRBV21-1 is flagged as a pseudogene. The length of the CDR3 is 17 residues. DNA of the CDR3: TGTGCCAGCAGCAAATTCTGGTCAGGGACAGTGAACACTGAAGCTTTCTTT. Its protein product is CASSKFWSGTVNTEAFF.

The chain carries TRBV2 and TRBJ2-3; 11 bases map to TRBD2. This CDR3 region has 17 residues. Trimming took 11 bases from V and 2 from J; bases not matched to a gene: 15. CDR1 is SNHLY, CDR2 FYNNEI, per germline. The CDR3 here is CASIRGTSGTATDTQYF. CDR3 in DNA: TGTGCCTCTATTCGTGGGACTAGCGGTACCGCCACAGATACGCAGTATTTT.

This chain uses TRBV2 with TRBJ2-3; TRBD1 is a possible D gene (6 bases). The CDR3 is 16 residues long. Trimming stripped 5 bases from V and 0 bases from J, with 15 bases between. Germline lookup yields CDR1 SNHLY and CDR2 FYNNEI. The CDR3 sequence: CASSPIQGFSTDTQYF. CDR3 DNA sequence: TGTGCCAGCAGTCCAATCCAGGGGTTTAGCACAGATACGCAGTATTTT. Using reference TRBV2 and TRBJ2-3 for the parts outside the CDR3, the full variable domain is EPEVTQTPSHQVTQMGQEVILRCVPISNHLYFYWYRQILGQKVEFLVSFYNNEISEKSEIFDDQFSVERPDGSNFTLKIRSTKLEDSAMYFCASSPIQGFSTDTQYFGPGTRLTVL.

This rearrangement joins TRBV28 to TRBJ2-7, with 8 bases aligning to TRBD1. The CDR3 is 15 residues long. Trimming at V came to 6 bases and at J to 6 bases, leaving 13 bases not matched to a gene. The germline V gene encodes CDR1 MDHEN and CDR2 SYDVKM. The CDR3 sequence is CASRQTQGALGEQYF. Here the CDR3 DNA reads TGTGCCAGCAGGCAGACTCAGGGGGCGCTCGGCGAGCAGTACTTC.

In this sample, this clone turned up a few times. The CDR3 spells CASSQVTPGGAVYTEAFF. The CDR3 DNA reads TGTGCCAGCAGCCAAGTGACACCGGGAGGAGCCGTGTACACTGAAGCTTTCTTT. V is TRBV3-1 (or the pseudogene TRBV3-2) and J is TRBJ1-1, with D hard to call. This CDR3 comprises 18 residues. V was pared by 1 base and J by 3 bases, with 21 bases between. Germline CDR1 and CDR2: LGHDT and YNNKEL (reference sequence).

This chain joins TRBV4-3 and TRBJ2-7; tentatively, D is TRBD2 (5 bases). CDR3 size: 16 residues. V was pared by 3 bases and J by 5 bases, with 20 bases between. Per the germline V gene, CDR1 is LGHNA and CDR2 is YSLEER. The CDR3 nucleotides read TGCGCCAGCAGCCAGAATCTAGGAGTCCCCGGGAACGAGCAGTACTTC. It codes for CASSQNLGVPGNEQYF.